The entry that follows covers one T cell receptor beta chain sequence. As yet, its antigen is unknown. This sample was included in a study of immune heterogeneity within non-small cell lung tumors. The study, taken as a whole, reports: Largely, high-frequency T-cell receptor beta clonotypes differed from one individual patient to another. Identical dominant CDR3 beta clonotypes recurred across a patient's tumor sites, together with site-unique high-frequency clones.

As template, the study used bulk tumor genomic DNA at 550 to 700 ng per sample. Biopsy collection occurred during surgery, with several far-apart biopsies per primary tumor. Enrolled patients presented with newly diagnosed, previously untreated non-small cell lung cancer and underwent curative surgery. Individuals who provided samples were patients with newly diagnosed non-small cell lung cancer who were having surgery with curative intent. Germline V gives CDR1 SNHLY, CDR2 FYNNEI. Trimming took off 3 bases at V and 1 base at J, with 16 bases between the two ends. The CDR3 is 16 residues long. It was a multiplex PCR that amplified TCR beta CDR3, with 32 V and 13 J primers. TCRdb reprocessed the multiplex PCR reads with MiXCR, giving one entry per CDR3 protein. The sample includes thousands of distinct CDR3 sequences, 20% to 25% of them seen just once.

The sequence came from a man aged 60 to 75 with non-small cell lung cancer. The sample comprised lung tumor tissue. The rearrangement uses TRBV2 and TRBJ2-7; perhaps TRBD1 as D (6 bases). The CDR3 nucleotides read TGTGCCAGCAGTGACGAGGGGACACCACAATCCTACGAGCAGTACTTC. As protein: CASSDEGTPQSYEQYF.